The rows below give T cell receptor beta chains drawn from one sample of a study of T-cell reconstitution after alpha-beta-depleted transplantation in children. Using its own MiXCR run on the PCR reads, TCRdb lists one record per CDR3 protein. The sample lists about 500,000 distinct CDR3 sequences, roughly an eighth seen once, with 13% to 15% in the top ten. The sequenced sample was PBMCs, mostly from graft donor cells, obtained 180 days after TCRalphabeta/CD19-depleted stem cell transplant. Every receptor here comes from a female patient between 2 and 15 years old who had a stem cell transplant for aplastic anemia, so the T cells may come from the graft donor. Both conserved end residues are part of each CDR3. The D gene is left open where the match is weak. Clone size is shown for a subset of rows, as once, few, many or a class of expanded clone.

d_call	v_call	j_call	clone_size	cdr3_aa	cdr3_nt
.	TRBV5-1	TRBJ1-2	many	CASSDSNYGYTF	TGCGCCAGCAGCGACTCCAACTATGGCTACACCTTC
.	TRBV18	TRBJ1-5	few	CASSPSRDQPQHF	TGTGCCAGCTCACCTAGCAGGGATCAGCCCCAGCATTTT
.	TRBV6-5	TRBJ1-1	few	CASRGGQGKAFF	TGTGCCAGCAGGGGCGGGCAGGGAAAAGCTTTCTTT
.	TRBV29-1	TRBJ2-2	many	CSVGWLSTGELFF	TGCAGCGTTGGTTGGCTCTCCACCGGGGAGCTGTTTTTT
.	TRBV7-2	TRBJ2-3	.	CASSPFRVSTDTQYF	TGTGCCAGCAGTCCCTTTAGGGTTAGCACAGATACGCAGTATTTT
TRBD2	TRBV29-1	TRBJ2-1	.	CSVDGGGNEQFF	TGCAGCGTGGACGGGGGGGGGAATGAGCAGTTCTTC
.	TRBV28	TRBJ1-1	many	CASRPGGSPTEAFF	TGTGCCAGCAGGCCCGGGGGCTCGCCAACTGAAGCTTTCTTT
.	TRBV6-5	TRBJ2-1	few	CASSYLHGQHWNEQFF	TGTGCCAGCAGTTACCTTCACGGACAGCACTGGAATGAGCAGTTCTTC
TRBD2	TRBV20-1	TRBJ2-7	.	CSGVTGTSGYEQYF	TGCAGTGGTGTTACCGGGACTAGCGGCTACGAGCAGTACTTC
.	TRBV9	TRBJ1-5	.	CASSGGDGNQPQHF	TGTGCCAGCAGCGGAGGGGACGGCAATCAGCCCCAGCATTTT
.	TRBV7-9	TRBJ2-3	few	CASSFHGDTQYF	TGTGCCAGCAGCTTCCACGGAGATACGCAGTATTTT
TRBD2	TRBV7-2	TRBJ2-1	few	CASSWSSGSNEQFF	TGTGCCAGCAGCTGGTCTAGCGGGAGCAATGAGCAGTTCTTC
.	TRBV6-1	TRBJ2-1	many	CASRPDYNEQFF	TGTGCCAGCAGACCAGACTACAATGAGCAGTTCTTC
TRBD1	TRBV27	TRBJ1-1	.	CASSWHRGRFLPRSEAFF	TGTGCCAGCAGTTGGCACAGGGGGCGCTTCCTCCCGCGGTCAGAAGCTTTCTTT
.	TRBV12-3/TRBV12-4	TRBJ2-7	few	CASSTLGTSYEQYF	TGTGCCAGCAGTACCCTCGGTACCTCCTACGAGCAGTACTTC
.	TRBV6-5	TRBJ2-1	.	CASSYLVNPYNEQFF	TGTGCCAGCAGTTACCTAGTGAACCCCTACAATGAGCAGTTCTTC
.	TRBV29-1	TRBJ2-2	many	CSAVTGNTGELFF	TGCAGCGCCGTAACAGGAAACACCGGGGAGCTGTTTTTT
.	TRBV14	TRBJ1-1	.	CASSPESRARSEAFF	TGTGCCAGCAGCCCCGAGAGCCGTGCGCGGAGTGAAGCTTTCTTT
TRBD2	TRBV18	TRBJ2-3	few	CASSPRAGVSTDTQYF	TGTGCCAGCTCACCACGGGCGGGAGTAAGTACAGATACGCAGTATTTT
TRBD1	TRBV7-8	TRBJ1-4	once	CASSPRDRPKNEKLFF	TGTGCCAGCAGCCCTAGGGACAGACCTAAAAATGAAAAACTGTTTTTT
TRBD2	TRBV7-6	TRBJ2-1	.	CASSSVAGDLSNEQFF	TGTGCCAGCAGCTCAGTAGCGGGAGACCTCTCCAATGAGCAGTTCTTC
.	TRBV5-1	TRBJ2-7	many	CASSLLIPGAAYEQYF	TGCGCCAGCAGCTTGTTGATCCCAGGGGCTGCCTACGAGCAGTACTTC
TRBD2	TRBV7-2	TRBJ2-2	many	CASSLAGDTGELFF	TGTGCCAGCAGTCTAGCGGGAGACACCGGGGAGCTGTTTTTT
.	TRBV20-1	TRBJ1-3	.	CSARDRRTGNTIYF	TGCAGTGCTCGTGACAGAAGGACTGGAAACACCATATATTTT
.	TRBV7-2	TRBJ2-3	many	CASSLWIRRADTQYF	TGTGCCAGCAGCTTGTGGATTCGGCGGGCAGATACGCAGTATTTT
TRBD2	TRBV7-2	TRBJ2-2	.	CASSLSRLAGAPGELFF	TGTGCCAGCAGCTTAAGTCGGCTAGCGGGAGCACCCGGGGAGCTGTTTTTT
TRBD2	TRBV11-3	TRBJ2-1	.	CASSFGVAGGLNEQFF	TGTGCCAGCAGCTTTGGGGTAGCGGGAGGGCTCAATGAGCAGTTCTTC
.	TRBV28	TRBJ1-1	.	CASSFTRANTEAFF	TGTGCCAGCAGTTTCACCCGGGCCAACACTGAAGCTTTCTTT
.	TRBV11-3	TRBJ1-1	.	CASSFDAGGPNTEAFF	TGTGCCAGCAGCTTTGACGCTGGTGGTCCGAACACTGAAGCTTTCTTT
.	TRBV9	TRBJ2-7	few	CASSVAAGKYYEQYF	TGTGCCAGCAGCGTAGCCGCGGGGAAGTACTACGAGCAGTACTTC
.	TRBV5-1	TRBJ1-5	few	CASSLAIGRGPQHF	TGCGCCAGCAGCTTGGCCATAGGGAGGGGGCCCCAGCATTTT
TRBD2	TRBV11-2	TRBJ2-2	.	CASSKWAGASTGELFF	TGTGCCAGCAGCAAGTGGGCGGGAGCTAGCACCGGGGAGCTGTTTTTT
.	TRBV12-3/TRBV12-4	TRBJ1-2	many	CASTSGRNLSNYGYTF	TGTGCCAGCACCTCGGGCAGAAATCTATCTAACTATGGCTACACCTTC
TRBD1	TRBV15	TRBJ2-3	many	CATSSLGTGAGFTQYF	TGTGCCACCAGCAGCCTCGGGACAGGGGCTGGGTTTACGCAGTATTTT
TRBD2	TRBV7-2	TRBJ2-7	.	CAGSLGREGPYEQYF	TGTGCCGGCAGCTTGGGGCGGGAGGGCCCTTACGAGCAGTACTTC
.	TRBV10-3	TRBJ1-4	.	CAISPGQGYEKLFF	TGTGCCATCAGCCCGGGACAAGGATATGAAAAACTGTTTTTT
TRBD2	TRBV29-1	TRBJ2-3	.	CSVVPGLAEILAITQYF	TGCAGCGTCGTACCGGGACTAGCGGAGATTTTGGCAATTACGCAGTATTTT
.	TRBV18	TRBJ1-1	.	CASSPQNPERTEAFF	TGTGCCAGCTCACCACAGAACCCTGAAAGGACTGAAGCTTTCTTT
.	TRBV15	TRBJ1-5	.	CATSRDLGRPLSNQPQHF	TGTGCCACCAGCAGAGATCTGGGAAGGCCCCTTAGCAATCAGCCCCAGCATTTT
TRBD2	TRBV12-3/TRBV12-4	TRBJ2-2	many	CASSLIAGANTGELFF	TGTGCCAGCAGTTTAATAGCGGGAGCGAACACCGGGGAGCTGTTTTTT
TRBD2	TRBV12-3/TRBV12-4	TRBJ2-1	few	CASSPRTSGRSGEQFF	TGTGCCAGCAGTCCCCGGACTAGCGGGAGGAGTGGTGAGCAGTTCTTC
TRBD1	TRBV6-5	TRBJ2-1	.	CASSWKGQLNEQFF	TGTGCCAGCAGTTGGAAGGGACAGCTCAATGAGCAGTTCTTC
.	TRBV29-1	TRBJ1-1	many	CSVGVQGPLNTEAFF	TGCAGCGTTGGGGTCCAGGGGCCGTTGAACACTGAAGCTTTCTTT
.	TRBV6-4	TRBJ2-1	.	CASSDSWATPIFF	TGTGCCAGCAGTGACTCTTGGGCCACCCCGATTTTCTTC
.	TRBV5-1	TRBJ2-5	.	CASSWRQDFRETQYF	TGCGCCAGCAGCTGGCGACAGGACTTTAGGGAGACCCAGTACTTC
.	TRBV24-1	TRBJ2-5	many	CATSDPEETQYF	TGTGCCACCAGTGACCCTGAAGAGACCCAGTACTTC
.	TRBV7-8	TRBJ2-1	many	CASSLLSASSYNEQFF	TGTGCCAGCAGCCTGCTGAGCGCGAGCTCCTACAATGAGCAGTTCTTC
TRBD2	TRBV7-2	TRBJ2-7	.	CASSGWTSGSYEQYF	TGTGCCAGCAGCGGCTGGACTAGCGGAAGCTACGAGCAGTACTTC
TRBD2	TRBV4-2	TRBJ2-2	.	CASSRYVAGTNTGELFF	TGTGCCAGCAGCCGCTACGTAGCGGGAACGAACACCGGGGAGCTGTTTTTT
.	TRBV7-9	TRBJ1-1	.	CASSLEAETEAFF	TGTGCCAGCAGCTTAGAGGCGGAAACTGAAGCTTTCTTT
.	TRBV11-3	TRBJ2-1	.	CASQGPYNEQFF	TGTGCCAGTCAGGGGCCCTACAATGAGCAGTTCTTC
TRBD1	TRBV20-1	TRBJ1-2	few	CSASPRQGIYGYTF	TGCAGTGCTAGTCCCCGACAGGGCATCTATGGCTACACCTTC
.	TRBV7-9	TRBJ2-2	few	CASSPEGHTRPGELFF	TGTGCCAGCAGCCCGGAAGGGCATACAAGACCGGGGGAGCTGTTTTTT
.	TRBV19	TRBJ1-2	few	CASSIQGWFGYTF	TGTGCCAGTAGTATACAGGGATGGTTTGGCTACACCTTC